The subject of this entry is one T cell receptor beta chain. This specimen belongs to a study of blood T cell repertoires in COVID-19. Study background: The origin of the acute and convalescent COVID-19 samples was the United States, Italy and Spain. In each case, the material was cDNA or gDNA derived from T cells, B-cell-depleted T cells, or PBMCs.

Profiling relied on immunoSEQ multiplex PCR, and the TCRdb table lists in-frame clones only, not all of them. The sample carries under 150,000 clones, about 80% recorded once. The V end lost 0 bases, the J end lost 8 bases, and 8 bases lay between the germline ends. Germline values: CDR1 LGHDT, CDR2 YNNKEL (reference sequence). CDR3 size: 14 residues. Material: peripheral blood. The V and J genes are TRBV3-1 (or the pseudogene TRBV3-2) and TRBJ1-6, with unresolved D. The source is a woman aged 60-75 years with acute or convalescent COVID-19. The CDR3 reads CASSQEADYSPLHF. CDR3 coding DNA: TGTGCCAGCAGCCAAGAGGCTGATTATTCACCCCTCCACTTT.